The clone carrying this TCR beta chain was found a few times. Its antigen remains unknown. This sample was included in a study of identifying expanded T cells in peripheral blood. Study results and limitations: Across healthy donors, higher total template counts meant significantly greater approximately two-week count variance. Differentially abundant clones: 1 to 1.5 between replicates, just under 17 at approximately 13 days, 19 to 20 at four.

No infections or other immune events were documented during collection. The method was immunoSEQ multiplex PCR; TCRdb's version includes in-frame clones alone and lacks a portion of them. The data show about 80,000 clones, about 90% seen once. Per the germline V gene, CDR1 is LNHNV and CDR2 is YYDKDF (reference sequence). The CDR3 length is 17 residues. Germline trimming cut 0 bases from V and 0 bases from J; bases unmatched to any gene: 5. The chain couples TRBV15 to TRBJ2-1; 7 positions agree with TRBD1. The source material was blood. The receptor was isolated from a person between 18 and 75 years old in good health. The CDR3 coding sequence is TGTGCCACCAGCAGAGATCTTCAGGGGGACTCCTACAATGAGCAGTTCTTC. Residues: CATSRDLQGDSYNEQFF.